The clone carrying this TCR beta chain was seen more than once but under ten times. Using its own MiXCR run on the 5' RACE reads, TCRdb lists one record per CDR3 protein. There are around 340,000 distinct CDR3 sequences in the sample; roughly 13% occur only once, and about 20% lies in the top ten. Germline lookup yields CDR1 DFQATT and CDR2 SNEGSKA (reference sequence). V was cut by 3 bases and J by 7 bases, with 15 bases left in between. CDR3 length: 13 amino acids. The data are from a study of T-cell memory formation after mild COVID-19. Specimen: PBMCs or a T cell subset sorted from them (not recorded which). The chain uses TRBV20-1 and TRBJ1-1, with D hard to call. This receptor was identified in a man aged 18 to 29 who had mild COVID-19 (a few samples of this study predate the infection). Cell type and time point are not known. CDR3 protein: CSASRDRRGEAFF. The CDR3 nucleotides are TGCAGTGCTAGTCGTGACCGACGGGGTGAAGCTTTCTTT.